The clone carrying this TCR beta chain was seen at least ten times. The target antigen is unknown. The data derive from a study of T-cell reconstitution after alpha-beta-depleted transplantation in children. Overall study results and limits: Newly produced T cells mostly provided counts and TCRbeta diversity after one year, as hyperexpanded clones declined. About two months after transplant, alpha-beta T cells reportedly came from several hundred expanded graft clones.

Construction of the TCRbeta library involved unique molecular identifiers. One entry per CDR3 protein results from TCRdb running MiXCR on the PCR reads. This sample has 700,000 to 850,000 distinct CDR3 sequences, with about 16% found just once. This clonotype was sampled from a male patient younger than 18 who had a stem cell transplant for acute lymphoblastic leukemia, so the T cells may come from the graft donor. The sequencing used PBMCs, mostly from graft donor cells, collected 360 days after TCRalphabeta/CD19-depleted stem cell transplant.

CDR3 protein: CASSQDSRVTWGDNEQFF. The CDR3 bases are TGTGCCAGCAGCCAAGATTCGCGGGTGACTTGGGGTGACAATGAGCAGTTCTTC. The J gene is TRBJ2-1, the V gene TRBV3-1; perhaps TRBD2 as D (5 bases). The CDR3 runs 18 residues. Trimming cost V 0 bases and J 5 bases, with 20 bases left between them. CDR1 and CDR2 (germline): LGHDT, YNNKEL (reference sequence).